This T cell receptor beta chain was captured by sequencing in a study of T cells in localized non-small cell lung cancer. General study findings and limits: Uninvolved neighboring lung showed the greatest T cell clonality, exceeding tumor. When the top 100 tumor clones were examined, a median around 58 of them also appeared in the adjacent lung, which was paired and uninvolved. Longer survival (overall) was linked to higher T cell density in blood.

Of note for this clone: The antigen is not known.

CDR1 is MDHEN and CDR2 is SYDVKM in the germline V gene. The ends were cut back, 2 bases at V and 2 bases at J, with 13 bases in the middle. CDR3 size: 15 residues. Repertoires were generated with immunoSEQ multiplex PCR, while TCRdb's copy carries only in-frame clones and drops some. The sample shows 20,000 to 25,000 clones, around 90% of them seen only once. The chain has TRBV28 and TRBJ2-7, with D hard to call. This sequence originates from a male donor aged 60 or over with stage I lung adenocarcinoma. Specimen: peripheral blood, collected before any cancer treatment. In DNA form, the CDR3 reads TGTGCCAGCAGTTTAACAATAGTGCTTACCTACGAGCAGTACTTC. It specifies CASSLTIVLTYEQYF.